The 3 T cell receptor beta chains below were found in one sample sequenced in a study of blood T cell repertoires in COVID-19. Measured with immunoSEQ multiplex PCR; TCRdb has only the in-frame clones, and not every one. This sample has over 100,000 clones, with over 65% found just once. The sequenced material came from peripheral blood. The receptor source for this set is a human donor in a cohort sampled during active COVID-19.

The chain's CDR3 is CASSSLPQGGLSEAFF. For the CDR3, the DNA is TGCGCCAGCAGCTCTCTTCCTCAGGGGGGACTTTCTGAAGCTTTCTTT. The rearrangement uses TRBV5-1 and TRBJ1-1, with 7 bases identical to TRBD1. Trimming removed 3 bases from V and 6 bases from J; junction bases left unmatched: 14. The CDR3 is made up of 16 amino acids. CDR1 is SGHRS, CDR2 YFSETQ, per germline.

This chain uses TRBV10-3 with TRBJ2-7; no clear D gene. There are 12 residues in the CDR3. The V end lost 5 bases, the J end lost 3 bases, and 8 bases lay between the germline ends. Per germline, CDR1 ENHRY and CDR2 SYGVKD. The CDR3: CAISQAFYEQYF. The CDR3 DNA reads TGTGCCATCAGTCAAGCATTCTACGAGCAGTACTTC.

The chain couples TRBV19 to TRBJ2-1; maybe TRBD2 (6 bases). Germline V CDR1 and CDR2: LNHDA, SQIVND (reference sequence). V lost 3 bases and J lost 0, with 12 bases in between. The CDR3 is made up of 16 amino acids. Here the CDR3 reads CASSMEGRGSYNEQFF. Here the CDR3 DNA reads TGTGCCAGTAGTATGGAGGGGCGCGGCTCCTACAATGAGCAGTTCTTC. Filled out from reference TRBV19 and TRBJ2-1, the complete variable domain reads DGGITQSPKYLFRKEGQNVTLSCEQNLNHDAMYWYRQDPGQGLRLIYYSQIVNDFQKGDIAEGYSVSREKKESFPLTVTSAQKNPTAFYLCASSMEGRGSYNEQFFGPGTRLTVL.